The 16 T cell receptor beta chains presented below share a single source sample, sequenced in a study of regulatory T cells in long-lasting Graves disease. The time point here: newly diagnosed GD, antithyroid drugs for less than 3 months. Following extraction of RNA from PBMCs, that RNA was used to make the TCR library. Arm-PCR of CDR3 regions with iRepertoire HTBI primers generated TCR beta libraries. TCRdb fed the multiplex PCR reads into MiXCR, producing one record per CDR3 protein. The repertoire has more than 300,000 distinct CDR3 sequences, roughly a sixth of them found once; the top ten carry about a fifth. The sample here was peripheral blood mononuclear cells (PBMCs), taken at new diagnosis, from a patient treated with antithyroid drugs. The source is a female donor with Graves disease.

This clonotype was picked up many times. V is TRBV20-1 and J is TRBJ1-2; TRBD1 matches 9 bases. V dropped 4 bases and J dropped 3; count of bases not matched to a gene: 18. The CDR3 length is 18 residues. Germline CDR1 and CDR2: DFQATT and SNEGSKA (reference sequence). The CDR3 DNA reads as TGCAGTGCTACCCCCTTCGGGACAGGGATAGTAGCGGACTATGGCTACACCTTC. This codes for CSATPFGTGIVADYGYTF.

This clonotype was detected many times. The chain recombines TRBV9 with TRBJ2-1; weak D call: TRBD2 (7 bases). The CDR3 extends over 17 amino acids. Trimming shortened V by 4 bases and J by 5 bases, and 22 bases separated the two germline ends. The V gene's germline CDR1 is SGDLS and CDR2 YYNGEE. CDR3 nucleotide sequence: TGTGCCAGCAGCCCCACCGTGAGGGGGGGTTCCGACAATGAGCAGTTCTTC. This encodes CASSPTVRGGSDNEQFF.

There are many counts of this clonotype. The gene calls are TRBV28 and TRBJ1-3; the D gene is possibly TRBD1 (6 bases). Trimming took off 6 bases at V and 2 bases at J, with 11 bases between the two ends. The germline V gene has CDR1 MDHEN and CDR2 SYDVKM. The CDR3 sequence is 14 residues long. CDR3 sequence: CASRQGGPGNTIYF. Written as DNA, the CDR3 is TGTGCCAGCAGGCAAGGGGGTCCTGGAAACACCATATATTTT.

V gene TRBV28 combines with J gene TRBJ2-1; TRBD1 might be the D (5 bases). Germline V gene sequence: CDR1 MDHEN, CDR2 SYDVKM. This CDR3 is built from 16 residues. Trimming left V 3 bases short and J 0 bases short, with 12 bases between. The CDR3 bases are TGTGCCAGCAGTTTGCTCGGACAAAGCTCCTACAATGAGCAGTTCTTC. Translated: CASSLLGQSSYNEQFF.

This clonotype was counted ten times or more. The chain combines TRBV11-3 with TRBJ1-1, with D unresolved. V lost 1 base and J lost 0, with 12 bases in between. There are 16 residues in the CDR3. Germline loops: CDR1 SGHNT, CDR2 YENEEA. The CDR3 bases are TGTGCCAGCAGCTTAGGTCGGCAGAAGATGAACACTGAAGCTTTCTTT. This codes for CASSLGRQKMNTEAFF.

The chain has TRBV5-1 and TRBJ2-7; perhaps TRBD2 as D (6 bases). Per germline, CDR1 SGHRS and CDR2 YFSETQ. CDR3 size: 15 residues. The V and J ends lost 0 bases and 5 bases respectively, with 15 bases between them. This CDR3 reads CASSLVRSGGDEQYF. The CDR3, as DNA: TGCGCCAGCAGCTTGGTCCGGTCTGGAGGGGACGAGCAGTACTTC.

This clonotype was observed many times. The V gene is TRBV28, the J gene TRBJ1-2, with D perhaps TRBD1 (5 bases). The CDR3 has 15 residues. From germline, CDR1 is MDHEN and CDR2 SYDVKM. V was trimmed by 7 bases and J by 6 bases, leaving 21 bases between them. In DNA form, the CDR3 reads TGTGCCAGCACCCCACCCCTCAGGACATCCGATGGCTACACCTTC. Its translation is CASTPPLRTSDGYTF.

This clonotype came up many times. This chain connects TRBV20-1 to TRBJ1-1, with D perhaps matching TRBD1 (6 bases). This CDR3 is 12 amino acids long. Trimming took 3 bases from V and 3 from J, leaving 8 bases between them. CDR1 and CDR2 (germline): DFQATT, SNEGSKA (reference sequence). The CDR3 bases are TGCAGTGCTAGTAACAGGGACACTGAAGCTTTCTTT. It is translated as CSASNRDTEAFF.

With regard to this clonotype: A far larger clone is only one base removed, so a read error is likely. V is TRBV7-8 and J is TRBJ2-5; no clear D gene. V shed 8 bases and J shed 2 bases, with 15 bases lying between them. Looked up from germline, CDR1 is SGHVS and CDR2 is FQNEAQ. This CDR3 has 14 residues. This chain's CDR3 is CASGGDPRQETQYF. The CDR3 nucleotides read TGTGCCAGCGGTGGAGACCCCAGACAAGAGACCCAGTACTTC.

This clonotype was recorded once. The chain combines TRBV6-5 with TRBJ2-5; D is ambiguous. The germline gives CDR1 MNHEY, CDR2 SVGAGI. Trimming stripped 2 bases from V and 2 bases from J, with 9 bases between. The CDR3 runs 14 residues. In nucleotides, the CDR3 is TGTGCCAGCAGTTACGCAGTCGGTCAAGAGACCCAGTACTTC. As protein: CASSYAVGQETQYF.

This clonotype was observed at least ten times. This sequence joins TRBV2 and TRBJ2-4; 10 nucleotides line up with TRBD2. Per the germline V gene, CDR1 is SNHLY and CDR2 is FYNNEI. This CDR3 has 15 residues. V lost 8 bases and J lost 10; bases outside the gene matches: 14. CDR3 DNA sequence: TGTGCCAGCTGGTCGGTAGCGGGGGGCCAGGGGATTCAGTACTTC. It encodes CASWSVAGGQGIQYF.

This clonotype appeared many times. The chain combines TRBV6-1 with TRBJ2-7; D tentatively reads TRBD1 or TRBD2 (6 bases each). Trimming removed 3 bases from V and 7 bases from J, with 19 bases in between. The length of the CDR3 is 15 residues. Germline V CDR1 and CDR2: MNHNS, SASEGT. The CDR3 coding sequence is TGTGCCAGCAGTGATGGGGGGCAGTTAAGCGGGGAGCAGTACTTC. Its translation is CASSDGGQLSGEQYF.

This clonotype was seen many times. The rearrangement links TRBV5-4 to TRBJ2-1, with TRBD2 matching 7 bases. The closer fit of TRBJ2-3 to the DNA end suggests the J call may be wrong. This CDR3 has 16 residues. CDR1 and CDR2 (germline): SGHNT, YYREEE (reference sequence). Written as DNA, the CDR3 is TGTGCCAGCAGCTTGGGGGCTAGCGGCCCCCGGGGTACGCAGTATTTT. Its translation: CASSLGASGPRGTQYF.

The rearrangement joins TRBV12-5 to TRBJ1-2, with 7 bases fitting TRBD1. CDR3 size: 13 residues. Germline loops: CDR1 LGHNT, CDR2 FRNRAP. The J segment lost 8 bases and the V segment lost 4 bases, leaving 7 bases of the junction unmatched. CDR3 sequence reads: CASGWGTAFGYTF. The DNA of the CDR3 is TGTGCTAGTGGTTGGGGGACAGCATTCGGCTACACCTTC.

This clonotype appeared a few times. The chain combines TRBV24-1 with TRBJ1-4; 8 bases line up with TRBD1. This CDR3 contains 14 residues. The germline gives CDR1 KGHDR, CDR2 SFDVKD. Unmatched junction bases numbered 9, after V lost 9 bases and J lost 7 bases. CDR3 sequence reads: CATAGQGGGEKLFF. CDR3 DNA: TGTGCCACCGCTGGACAGGGTGGGGGTGAAAAACTGTTTTTT.

The rearrangement uses TRBV19 and TRBJ2-7, with TRBD2 matching 9 bases. The end of the DNA is better explained by TRBJ2-3, so the J call may be wrong. Germline CDR1 reads LNHDA; CDR2 reads SQIVND (reference sequence). This CDR3 has 14 amino acids. This chain's CDR3 is CASSILAGSDTQYF. Here the CDR3 DNA reads TGTGCCAGTAGTATCCTAGCGGGGTCAGATACGCAGTATTTT.